This T cell receptor (beta chain) emerged from a study of response to subunit inactivated influenza vaccine. The study's findings and limits: A suggestion made by the authors is that each seasonal influenza vaccination recruits few new T cells.

TCRdb redid the calling of the RT-PCR reads with MiXCR, one entry per CDR3 protein. In the table there are roughly 160,000 distinct CDR3 sequences, approximately 12% of which are singletons. The CDR3 covers 15 residues. The germline V gene encodes CDR1 DFQATT and CDR2 SNEGSKA (reference sequence). The V gene lost 0 bases and the J gene lost 0 bases, with 8 bases spanning the gap. This clonotype was observed a handful of times. Its specificity is unknown. Specimen: CD8+ T cells sorted from PBMCs, collected less than 30 months after vaccination. J is TRBJ2-2 and V is TRBV20-1; no clear D. The origin of this receptor is a man aged 50 to 69 who received an inactivated influenza vaccine. The CDR3 region is CSARDVGTNTGELFF. Written as DNA, the CDR3 is TGCAGTGCTAGAGATGTTGGTACGAACACCGGGGAGCTGTTTTTT.